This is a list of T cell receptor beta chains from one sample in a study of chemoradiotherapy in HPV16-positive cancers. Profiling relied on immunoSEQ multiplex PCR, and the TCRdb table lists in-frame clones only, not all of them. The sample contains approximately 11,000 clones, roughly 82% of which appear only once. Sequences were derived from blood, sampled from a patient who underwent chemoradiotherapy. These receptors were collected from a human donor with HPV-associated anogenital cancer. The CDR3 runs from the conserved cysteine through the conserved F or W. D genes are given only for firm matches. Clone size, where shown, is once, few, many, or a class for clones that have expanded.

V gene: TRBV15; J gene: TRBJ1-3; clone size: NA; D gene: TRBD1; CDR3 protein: CATSRDRTGANTIYF; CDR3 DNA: TGTGCCACCAGCAGAGACAGGACAGGTGCCAACACCATATATTTT
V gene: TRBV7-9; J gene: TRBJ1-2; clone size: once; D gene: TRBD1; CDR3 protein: CASSLQGALGYTF; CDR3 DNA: TGTGCCAGCAGCCTACAGGGGGCCCTTGGCTACACCTTC
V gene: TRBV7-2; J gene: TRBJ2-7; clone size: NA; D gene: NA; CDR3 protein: CASSSRSSYEQYF; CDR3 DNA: TGTGCCAGCAGCTCGCGATCCTCCTACGAGCAGTACTTC
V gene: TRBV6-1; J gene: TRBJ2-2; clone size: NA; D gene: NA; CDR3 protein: CASSSAGELFF; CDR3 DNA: TGTGCCAGCAGTTCGGCCGGGGAGCTGTTTTTT
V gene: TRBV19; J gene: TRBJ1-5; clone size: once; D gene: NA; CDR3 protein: CASSSGMGSNQPQHF; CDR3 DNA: TGTGCCAGTAGCTCAGGGATGGGGAGCAATCAGCCCCAGCATTTT
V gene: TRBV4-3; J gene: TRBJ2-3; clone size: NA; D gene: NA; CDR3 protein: CASSQALSSGSTDTQYF; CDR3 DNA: TGCGCCAGCAGCCAAGCGCTCTCCAGCGGGAGCACAGATACGCAGTATTTT
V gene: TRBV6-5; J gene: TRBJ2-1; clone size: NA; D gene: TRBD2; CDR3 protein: CASSYSNGLDNEQFF; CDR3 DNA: TGTGCCAGCAGTTACTCGAATGGACTAGACAATGAGCAGTTCTTC
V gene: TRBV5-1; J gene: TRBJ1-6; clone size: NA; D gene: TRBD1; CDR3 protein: CASSLAIGTGENSPLHF; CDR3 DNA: TGCGCCAGCAGCTTGGCGATCGGGACAGGGGAGAACTCACCCCTCCACTTT
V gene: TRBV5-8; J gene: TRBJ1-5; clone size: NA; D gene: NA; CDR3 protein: CASSLVLGGLHQPQHF; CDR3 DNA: TGTGCCAGCAGCTTGGTGTTGGGGGGGTTACATCAGCCCCAGCATTTT
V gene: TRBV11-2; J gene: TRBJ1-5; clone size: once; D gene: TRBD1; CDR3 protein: CASSDRGNQPQHF; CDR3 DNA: TGTGCCAGCAGCGACAGGGGAAATCAGCCCCAGCATTTT
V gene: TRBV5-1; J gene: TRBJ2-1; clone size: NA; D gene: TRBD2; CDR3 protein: CASSLGLARNEQFF; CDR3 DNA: TGCGCCAGCAGCTTGGGACTAGCGAGGAATGAGCAGTTCTTC
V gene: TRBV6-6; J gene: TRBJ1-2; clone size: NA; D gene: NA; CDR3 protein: CASSSTGASGYTF; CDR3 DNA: TGTGCCAGCAGTTCTACGGGGGCCTCTGGCTACACCTTC
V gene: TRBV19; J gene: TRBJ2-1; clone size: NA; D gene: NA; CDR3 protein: CASTNPDSYYNEQFF; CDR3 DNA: TGTGCCAGTACCAACCCTGACAGTTACTACAATGAGCAGTTCTTC
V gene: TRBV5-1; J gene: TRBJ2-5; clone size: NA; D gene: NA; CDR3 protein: CASSGAAGQETQYF; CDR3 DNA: TGCGCCAGCAGCGGCGCGGCTGGCCAAGAGACCCAGTACTTC
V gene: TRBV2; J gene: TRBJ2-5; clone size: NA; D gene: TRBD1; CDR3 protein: CASNRDRGAETQYF; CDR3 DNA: TGTGCCAGCAACCGGGACAGGGGCGCAGAGACCCAGTACTTC
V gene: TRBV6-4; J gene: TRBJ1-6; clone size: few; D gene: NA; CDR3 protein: CASSDMGGSPLHF; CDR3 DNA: TGTGCCAGCAGTGACATGGGGGGTTCACCCCTCCACTTT
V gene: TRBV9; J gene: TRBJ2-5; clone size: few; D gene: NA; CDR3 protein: CASSPHPGDQETQYF; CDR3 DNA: TGTGCCAGCAGCCCCCATCCCGGAGATCAGGAGACCCAGTACTTC
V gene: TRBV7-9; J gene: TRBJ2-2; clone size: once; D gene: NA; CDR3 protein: CASSLAGLLEELFF; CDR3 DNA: TGTGCCAGCAGCTTAGCTGGACTCCTTGAGGAGCTGTTTTTT
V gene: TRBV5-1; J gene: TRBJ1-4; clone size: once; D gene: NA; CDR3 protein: CASSLDGVQEKLFF; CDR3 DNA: TGCGCCAGCAGCTTGGACGGGGTTCAGGAAAAACTGTTTTTT
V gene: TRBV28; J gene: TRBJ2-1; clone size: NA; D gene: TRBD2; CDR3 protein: CASEGGGVVSWNEQFF; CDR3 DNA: TGTGCCAGCGAAGGCGGGGGGGTTGTGAGTTGGAATGAGCAGTTCTTC
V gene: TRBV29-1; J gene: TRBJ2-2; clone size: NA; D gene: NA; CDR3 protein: CSVESTLVTGELFF; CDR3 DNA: TGCAGCGTTGAATCTACTCTGGTCACCGGGGAGCTGTTTTTT
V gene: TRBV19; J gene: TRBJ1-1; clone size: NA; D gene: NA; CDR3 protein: CASNRHREAFF; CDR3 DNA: TGTGCCAGTAACCGCCATCGTGAAGCTTTCTTT
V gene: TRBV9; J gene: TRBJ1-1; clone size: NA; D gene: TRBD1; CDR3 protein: CASSGHMTGSTEAFF; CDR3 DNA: TGTGCCAGCAGCGGTCACATGACAGGGAGTACTGAAGCTTTCTTT
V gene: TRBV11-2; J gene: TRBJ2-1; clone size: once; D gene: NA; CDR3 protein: CASSSLQGGEQFF; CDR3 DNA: TGTGCCAGCAGCTCCCTACAGGGCGGTGAGCAGTTCTTC
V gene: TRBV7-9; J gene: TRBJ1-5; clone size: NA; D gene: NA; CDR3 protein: CASSLEGSNQPQHF; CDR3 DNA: TGTGCCAGCAGCTTGGAGGGTAGCAATCAGCCCCAGCATTTT
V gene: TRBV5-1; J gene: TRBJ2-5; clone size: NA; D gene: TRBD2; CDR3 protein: CASSLRAASGGAGETQYF; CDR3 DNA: TGCGCCAGCAGTTTAAGGGCGGCTAGCGGGGGGGCTGGAGAGACCCAGTACTTC
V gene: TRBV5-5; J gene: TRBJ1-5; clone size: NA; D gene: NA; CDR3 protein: CASSLQGTMNQPQHF; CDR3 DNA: TGTGCCAGCAGCCTCCAGGGGACGATGAATCAGCCCCAGCATTTT
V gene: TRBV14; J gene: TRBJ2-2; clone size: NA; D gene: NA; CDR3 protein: CASSQEGAGELFF; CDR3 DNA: TGTGCCAGCAGCCAAGAGGGGGCCGGGGAGCTGTTTTTT
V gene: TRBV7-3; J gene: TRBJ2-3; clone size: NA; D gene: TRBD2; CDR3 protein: CASSPPGLAGGRADTQYF; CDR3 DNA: TGTGCCAGCAGCCCCCCTGGACTAGCGGGGGGGCGGGCAGATACGCAGTATTTT
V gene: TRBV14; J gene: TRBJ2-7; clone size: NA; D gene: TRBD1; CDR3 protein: CASSGGTGGRYEQYF; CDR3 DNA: TGTGCCAGCAGCGGCGGGACAGGGGGAAGGTACGAGCAGTACTTC
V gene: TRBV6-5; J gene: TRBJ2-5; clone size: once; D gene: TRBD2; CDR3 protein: CASSLAGGPIETQYF; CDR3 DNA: TGTGCCAGCAGTTTAGCGGGGGGGCCTATAGAGACCCAGTACTTC
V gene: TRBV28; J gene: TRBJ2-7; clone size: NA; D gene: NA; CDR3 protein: CASSFQNYEQYF; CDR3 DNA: TGTGCCAGCAGTTTCCAGAACTACGAGCAGTACTTC
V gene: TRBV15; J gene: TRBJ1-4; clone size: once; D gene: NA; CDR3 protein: CATSRASRQRNEKLFF; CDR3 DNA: TGTGCCACCAGCAGAGCATCTCGGCAGAGGAATGAAAAACTGTTTTTT
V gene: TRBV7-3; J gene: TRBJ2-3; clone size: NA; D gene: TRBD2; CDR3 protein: CASSPTRNIAGGRNTQYF; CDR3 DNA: TGTGCCAGCAGCCCCACGCGGAATATAGCGGGGGGCCGTAATACGCAGTATTTT
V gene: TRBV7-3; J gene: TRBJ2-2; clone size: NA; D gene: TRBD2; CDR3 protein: CASSYLGGASGELFF; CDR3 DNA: TGTGCCAGCAGCTACCTCGGGGGGGCTTCCGGGGAGCTGTTTTTT
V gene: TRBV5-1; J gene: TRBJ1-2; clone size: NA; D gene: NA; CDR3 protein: CASSSHRDVYGYTF; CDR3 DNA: TGCGCCAGCAGCTCGCACAGGGATGTCTATGGCTACACCTTC
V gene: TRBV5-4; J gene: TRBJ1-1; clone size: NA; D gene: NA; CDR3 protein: CASSLRDGHTEAFF; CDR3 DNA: TGTGCCAGCAGCCTTCGGGACGGCCACACTGAAGCTTTCTTT
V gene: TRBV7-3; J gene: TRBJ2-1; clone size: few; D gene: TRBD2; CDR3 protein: CASSLRLAGAGPGNEQFF; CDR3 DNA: TGTGCCAGCAGCTTAAGACTAGCGGGGGCCGGCCCAGGCAATGAGCAGTTCTTC
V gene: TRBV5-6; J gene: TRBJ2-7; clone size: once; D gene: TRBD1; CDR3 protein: CASSPRGLSPYEQYF; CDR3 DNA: TGTGCCAGCAGCCCGAGGGGGCTCAGTCCCTACGAGCAGTACTTC
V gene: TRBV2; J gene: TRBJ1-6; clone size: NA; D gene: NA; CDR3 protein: CASRFGTDYNSPLHF; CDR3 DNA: TGTGCCAGCCGCTTCGGGACGGACTATAATTCACCCCTCCACTTT